This T cell receptor beta chain was documented in a study of monozygotic twins with inflammatory bowel disease. Study-level findings and limits: Resolution of different T cell subtypes was not achieved. IBD patients share fewer clonotypes with other people than healthy twins do, especially with disease activity.

Germline CDR1 and CDR2: MNHNY and SVGAGI (reference sequence). This CDR3 contains 13 residues. It was around 3,500 ng of total RNA that each TCR library used. UMIs were attached via template switching, each with a 6-nucleotide sample barcode. TCRdb reprocessed the 5' RACE reads and reports one entry per CDR3 protein, with no DNA. The sample has 300,000 to 350,000 distinct CDR3 sequences; the top ten hold approximately 2%. In regard to this clonotype: Antigen: not known.

The origin of this receptor is a human donor with ulcerative colitis or Crohn's disease, or a healthy co-twin of an affected twin (not recorded which). Material for sequencing was blood. V is TRBV6-6 and J is TRBJ2-7. This CDR3 reads CASSYHRSSEQYF.